This T cell receptor (beta chain) was identified during a study of T cell responses to AZD1222 COVID-19 vaccine. The germline V and J ends were trimmed by 8 bases and 6 bases, with 16 bases remaining between them. CDR3 length: 14 amino acids. CDR1 is MNHEY, CDR2 SVGAGI, per germline. With regard to this clone: The antigen remains undetermined.

Findings of the study overall: The donor cohort was predominantly white British with a female majority, and clonal diversity may have been underestimated.

Here immunoSEQ multiplex PCR was the method, and the copy in TCRdb shows in-frame clones only, minus some. Among around 99,000 clones listed, more than 70% were seen once. The V call is TRBV6-5, the J call TRBJ2-2; TRBD1 might be the D (5 bases). Sequenced material: peripheral blood, taken 28 days after the second AZD1222 dose. The sequence came from an adult who received the AZD1222 COVID-19 vaccine. CDR3 residues: CASAPPRVAGELFF. As DNA, the CDR3 is TGTGCCAGCGCGCCCCCCAGGGTGGCCGGGGAGCTGTTTTTT.